This T cell receptor (beta chain) was documented in a study of beta chain features in type 1 diabetes listed by TCRdb under 2018. About the study as a whole: No differences in mean age, gender distribution, total cell number or subset yield were found between patients and healthy donors. A total of about 110 million sorted cells were examined across all samples, and the number of cells per subset was strongly correlated with RNA yield. In the study, TCRB repertoires of sorted circulating CD4+ T cell subsets from recently diagnosed type 1 diabetes patients were compared with those of matched healthy donors. Regulatory and stem cell-like memory subsets were obtained from only 8 patients and about 8 healthy donors, while naive and central memory subsets were obtained from all 30 or so donors.

This clone was observed a handful of times. What this receptor recognizes is not known. Base qualities are not recorded, but no much larger clone differs from it by a single base. A single peripheral blood draw of around 0.11 L on average was collected from each donor into heparinised tubes. Naive, central memory, regulatory and stem cell-like memory CD4+ T cells were sorted on a BD FACSAria II using a panel including CD45RO, CCR7, CD25, CD127, CD95 and CD27. Every sorted population had a purity above 95%. Right away, PBMCs were isolated by Lymphoprep density gradient centrifugation and were stained directly, with no culture step. So that batch effects would be minimized, each experiment stained and sorted samples in pairs, pairing one healthy donor with one patient. What the work shows at the level of the full study, not this receptor alone: At VDJ recombination sites, type 1 diabetes patients had fewer insertions and more deleted nucleotides, which implies abnormalities in thymic rearrangement. PCR might favor shorter templates, but patient and control samples were amplified and corrected together, so any skew would affect both groups equally. Because cDNA was sequenced instead of genomic DNA, highly expressing activated cells could be over-represented, though the groups showed no difference in activation or CD3 levels. Type 1 diabetes patients showed a moderate but significant shortening of TCRB CDR3 length in all four CD4+ subsets. Naive, central memory and regulatory TCRB repertoires appeared to be more alike among patients than among healthy donors. Only small numbers of individuals were included in the HLA sub-analyses, which left unresolved whether HLA type had any influence on TCRB rearrangement.

The CDR3 covers 17 residues, taking in both the cysteine and the phenylalanine. The sequence is cut down to CDR3 DNA, 51 bases in frame from base 1. The junction shows trimming of 5 bases on V and 0 bases on J, plus 17 bases between the germline ends. From the germline V gene, CDR1 is SGHVS and CDR2 is FQNEAQ. The entire isolated RNA was reverse transcribed using the High Capacity cDNA Reverse Transcription Kit, and thus expressed TCRB transcripts were sequenced. Deep immunoSEQ sequencing was applied to naive, central memory and regulatory T cell samples, giving an average of roughly 3.6 million total reads per sample. Sorted cells were lysed in RLT buffer, and RNA was extracted using DNase-treated RNeasy Micro or Mini kits according to cell number. Each cell subset was processed separately to prevent cross-contamination, with patient and healthy donor samples processed together. TCRB sequences were amplified from cDNA with the immunoSEQ multiplex PCR, producing 87-bp fragments spanning the CDR3 region. The amplicons were sequenced using the Illumina HiSeq platform. The study's processing was this. Synthetic template baselines were used to correct PCR bias computationally, reads within Hamming distance 2 were collapsed together, and singletons that could not be merged were discarded. Reads were aligned against IMGT to assign V, D and J genes, CDR3 length and insertions or deletions at six rearrangement sites. Within each subset, clonotype counts were normalized to sorted cell number, after which true diversity and Gini coefficients were computed with the tcR R package. The overlap coefficient, calculated on TCRB nucleotide sequences, was used to quantify repertoire sharing. Out-of-frame TCRB sequences from naive cells were analyzed to stand in for the pre-selection repertoire. As stored in TCRdb, this immuneACCESS dataset retains in-frame rearrangements with V and J assigned. A fraction of the clones does not appear; measured against another copy, unresolved V genes explain less than half of the discrepancy, and the remainder lacks a known reason. That table furnishes V, J and clone size, whereas the DNA furnished D and trimming. In this sample the table shows some 900,000 clones, under 20% of which occur a single time. Clones ranked in the top ten supply about 0.02% of the sample.

The sequence derives from a woman between 18 and 30 years old in good health. The sample was naive CD4+ T cells from blood. What the cell subset or site label conveys for this sample: true naive CD4+ T cells. This chain joins TRBV7-8 to TRBJ1-5; no D gene is confidently identified. The DNA sequence follows: TGTGCCAGCAGCGCCCCGGCGGTAGGGCATAGCAATCAGCCCCAGCATTTT. Its protein product is CASSAPAVGHSNQPQHF.